The 24 T cell receptor beta chains below all came from one sample that was sequenced in a study of blood T cells in healthy people across ages. The second PCR ran about 6 to 11 cycles with a sample-barcoded 5' primer and J-beta primers. TCRdb passed the 5' RACE reads through MiXCR, listing each CDR3 protein once. This table has about 800,000 distinct CDR3 sequences, roughly 25% appearing once. This sample was also put to use in a study of T cells of mothers and their children.

Material: blood. These receptors were obtained from a boy aged 5 to 17 in good health.

V gene TRBV15 combines with J gene TRBJ2-1; D is unclear. V was cut by 7 bases and J by 0 bases, with 13 bases left in between. Germline CDR1 is LNHNV and CDR2 is YYDKDF (reference sequence). The CDR3 sequence is 15 residues long. CDR3 residues: CATTQERASYNEQFF. The DNA for the CDR3 is TGTGCCACCACCCAGGAGAGAGCCTCCTACAATGAGCAGTTCTTC.

The rearrangement joins TRBV27 to TRBJ2-1; D is perhaps TRBD1 or TRBD2 (5 bases each). With 2 bases removed from V and 7 bases from J, the gap between germline ends came to 15 bases. CDR1 is MNHEY, CDR2 SMNVEV, per germline (reference sequence). This CDR3 is 15 amino acids long. The DNA of the CDR3 is TGTGCCAGCAGTTTAATGGGGCTAGCTCTTAATGAGCAGTTCTTC. This encodes CASSLMGLALNEQFF.

This clonotype was seen a few times. This CDR3 reads CASRLEQGAQYF. CDR3 nucleotides: TGTGCCAGCAGATTGGAACAGGGTGCGCAGTATTTT. The chain recombines TRBV12-3 or TRBV12-4 with TRBJ2-3; TRBD1 is a possible D gene (6 bases). The CDR3 covers 12 residues. Trimming left V 6 bases short and J 10 bases short, with 14 bases between.

This chain joins TRBV15 and TRBJ1-3; 9 nucleotides line up with TRBD1. The junction had 8 bases not matched to a gene; V was cut back by 1 base and J by 4 bases. This CDR3 is built from 17 residues. Germline loops: CDR1 LNHNV, CDR2 YYDKDF (reference sequence). CDR3 DNA: TGTGCCACCAGCAGAGCCGGGACAGGGTTTTTAGGAAACACCATATATTTT. The encoded protein is CATSRAGTGFLGNTIYF.

This clonotype was found many times. The V call is TRBV27, the J call TRBJ2-2; D is tentatively TRBD1 or TRBD2 (5 bases each). The CDR3 extends over 15 amino acids. Germline V gives CDR1 MNHEY, CDR2 SMNVEV (reference sequence). V was shortened by 8 bases and J by 0 bases, with 13 bases between the two germline ends. The DNA of the CDR3 is TGTGCCAGCTCTTGGGACGGCGCGAACACCGGGGAGCTGTTTTTT. Translating it yields CASSWDGANTGELFF.

This clonotype was counted between two and nine times. The chain couples TRBV6-6 to TRBJ2-7; 7 nucleotides align to TRBD1. After removal of 6 bases from V and 0 bases from J, the junction contained 8 bases not matched to a gene. The CDR3 totals 15 residues. Germline CDR1 reads MNHNY; CDR2 reads SVGAGI (reference sequence). CDR3 nucleotide sequence: TGTGCCAGCAGCAACCCGGACAGGAGCTCCTACGAGCAGTACTTC. This translates into CASSNPDRSSYEQYF.

In regard to this clonotype: Sequence at one end of the junction differs from germline and may be a read error. The genes are TRBV7-7 and TRBJ2-1; TRBD1 might be the D (5 bases). From germline, CDR1 is SSHAT and CDR2 FNYEAQ (reference sequence). The CDR3 is 13 amino acids. The CDR3 protein is CASSLGHVNEQFF. CDR3 nucleotide sequence: TGTGCTAGCAGTCTCGGACACGTCAATGAGCAGTTCTTC.

This clonotype was found a few times. Possible read error: a much larger clone is one base away. The chain recombines TRBV7-9 with TRBJ2-5; no clear D. CDR1 is SEHNR, CDR2 FQNEAQ, per germline (reference sequence). The CDR3 loop spans 12 amino acids. V lost 8 bases and J lost 1, with 8 bases in between. The CDR3 is CASGPLQETQYF. In DNA, the CDR3 is TGTGCCAGCGGCCCCCTCCAAGAGACCCAGTACTTC.

The chain employs TRBV4-3 and TRBJ2-2; 10 bases align to TRBD2. The CDR3 spans 17 residues. Germline CDR1 reads LGHNA; CDR2 reads YSLEER. V shed 4 bases and J 1 base; nucleotides not matched to a gene: 6. CDR3 bases: TGCGCCAGCAGCCGATCATTAGCGGGAGGGAACACCGGGGAGCTGTTTTTT. Encoded protein: CASSRSLAGGNTGELFF.

The sample holds a few counts of this clonotype. The chain joins TRBV29-1 to TRBJ2-3; D remains ambiguous. There are 12 residues in the CDR3. V shed 3 bases and J shed 8 bases, with 12 bases lying between them. Germline-derived CDR1 and CDR2 are SQVTM and ANQGSEA. The CDR3 sequence is CSVDWAGRTQYF. CDR3 in DNA: TGCAGCGTTGACTGGGCAGGTCGTACGCAGTATTTT.

This sequence joins TRBV14 and TRBJ2-2; no reliable D call. V gave up 0 bases and J gave up 7 bases, with 6 bases separating them. The germline V gene encodes CDR1 SGHDN and CDR2 FVKESK. The CDR3 spans 13 residues. The CDR3 sequence: CASSQEGYGELFF. The CDR3 region has the DNA TGTGCCAGCAGCCAAGAGGGTTACGGGGAGCTGTTTTTT.

The chain recombines TRBV28 with TRBJ2-2; TRBD2 matches at 8 bases. The CDR3 is made up of 13 amino acids. Germline loops: CDR1 MDHEN, CDR2 SYDVKM. V lost 6 bases and J lost 8; bases outside the gene matches: 5. The chain's CDR3 is CASRASGRGELFF. The DNA of the CDR3 is TGTGCCAGCAGAGCCAGCGGGAGAGGGGAGCTGTTTTTT.

This clonotype was observed a single time. The chain employs TRBV6-2 or TRBV6-3 and TRBJ2-5, with no clear D. The ends were cut back, 2 bases at V and 2 bases at J, with 9 bases in the middle. Germline values: CDR1 MNHEY, CDR2 SVGEGT. This CDR3 contains 14 residues. The CDR3 nucleotides read TGTGCCAGCAGTTACGTGACCCCTCAAGAGACCCAGTACTTC. Amino acid sequence: CASSYVTPQETQYF.

This clonotype was observed a handful of times. The V and J genes are TRBV11-2 and TRBJ2-7; 9 bases map to TRBD1. Trimming at V came to 8 bases and at J to 0 bases, leaving 11 bases not matched to a gene. Per germline, CDR1 SGHAT and CDR2 FQNNGV. The CDR3 loop spans 16 amino acids. The CDR3 reads CASGTHRGLSSYEQYF. The CDR3, as DNA: TGTGCCAGCGGCACCCACAGGGGGCTAAGCTCCTACGAGCAGTACTTC.

This clonotype was seen many times. J is TRBJ2-1 and V is TRBV4-1, with 10 positions matching TRBD1. V shed 1 base, J shed 6 bases, and the junction held 6 bases outside the gene matches. Germline CDR1 is MGHRA and CDR2 is YSYEKL. This CDR3 spans 16 amino acids. The DNA of the CDR3 is TGCGCCAGCAGCCAAGGAGGAGGGACAGGGGTCAATGAGCAGTTCTTC. Translation gives CASSQGGGTGVNEQFF.

This sequence joins TRBV29-1 and TRBJ2-2; TRBD2 matches at 11 bases. V dropped 6 bases and J dropped 4; count of bases not matched to a gene: 7. The CDR3 is 15 residues long. CDR1 SQVTM and CDR2 ANQGSEA come from the germline V gene. As DNA, the CDR3 is TGCAGCGTGGGACTAGCGGAAGTAGGCACCGGGGAGCTGTTTTTT. Residues: CSVGLAEVGTGELFF.

This clonotype was seen only a few times. The junction does not match germline at one end; this may be a read error. This rearrangement joins TRBV11-2 to TRBJ2-5, with D possibly TRBD1 on 6 matching bases. This CDR3 contains 13 residues. Per germline, CDR1 SGHAT and CDR2 FQNNGV. The CDR3 sequence is CASSLDPQGSSNF. In DNA, the CDR3 is TGTGCCAGCAGCTTAGACCCACAGGGCTCCTCGAATTTC.

This clonotype occurred a few times. The chain uses TRBV27 and TRBJ2-7; TRBD2 matches at 7 bases. The V gene end was trimmed by 2 bases and the J gene end by 9 bases; junction bases not matched to a gene: 10. The CDR3 has 14 amino acids. Per germline, CDR1 MNHEY and CDR2 SMNVEV (reference sequence). This CDR3 is CASSLGGEGLGQYF. The CDR3 DNA reads TGTGCCAGCAGTTTAGGAGGGGAGGGTTTAGGGCAGTACTTC.

The V and J genes are TRBV2 and TRBJ1-5, with no clear D. V shed 6 bases and J shed 2 bases, with 14 bases lying between them. Germline CDR1 reads SNHLY; CDR2 reads FYNNEI. This CDR3 comprises 15 residues. Here the CDR3 reads CASRAGDFGNQPQHF. The CDR3 bases are TGTGCCAGCAGGGCCGGGGATTTTGGCAATCAGCCCCAGCATTTT.

J is TRBJ1-2 and V is TRBV6-2 or TRBV6-3; no clear D gene. The CDR3 sequence is 12 residues long. Trimming left V 5 bases short and J 4 bases short, with 8 bases between. Germline V CDR1 and CDR2: MNHEY, SVGEGT. The CDR3 sequence: CASSSSSYGYTF. CDR3 sequence (DNA): TGTGCCAGCAGTAGCTCTTCCTATGGCTACACCTTC.

This clonotype has more than one count but fewer than ten. CDR3 residues: CASSMAPPDTEAFF. The CDR3, as DNA: TGTGCCAGTAGTATGGCGCCCCCAGACACTGAAGCTTTCTTT. The chain is built from TRBV19 and TRBJ1-1; unclear D gene. This CDR3 region has 14 residues. Germline CDR1 is LNHDA and CDR2 is SQIVND (reference sequence). Trimming pared 3 bases from V and 3 bases from J, leaving 11 bases between.

The chain couples TRBV7-8 to TRBJ2-7; the D gene is possibly TRBD1 (6 bases). Germline V lookup: CDR1 SGHVS, CDR2 FQNEAQ. This CDR3 has 13 residues. V was cut by 5 bases and J by 2 bases, with 10 bases left in between. CDR3: CASSVRGTYEQYF. In DNA, the CDR3 is TGTGCCAGCAGCGTCAGGGGCACCTACGAGCAGTACTTC.

V usage is TRBV29-1 and J usage is TRBJ2-1; 11 bases line up with TRBD1. The CDR3 length is 14 residues. J gave up 10 bases and V 5 bases, and 10 bases lay outside the gene matches. In germline, CDR1 is SQVTM, CDR2 ANQGSEA. The CDR3 loop reads CSVPGQGAGGEQFF. The CDR3 nucleotides read TGCAGCGTTCCCGGACAGGGGGCGGGGGGAGAGCAGTTCTTC.

The table lists this clonotype with a few counts. The V and J genes are TRBV12-3 or TRBV12-4 and TRBJ2-5, with D unresolved. V was cut by 4 bases and J by 9 bases, with 9 bases left in between. The CDR3 length is 11 residues. The CDR3 protein is CASSSSLAQYF. In DNA form, the CDR3 reads TGTGCCAGCAGTTCCAGTCTGGCCCAGTACTTC.